The rows below give T cell receptor beta chains drawn from one sample of a study of tumor-infiltrating lymphocytes in primary liver carcinoma. One entry per CDR3 protein, called by TCRdb with MiXCR from the multiplex PCR reads. The table shows about 92,000 distinct CDR3 sequences, with 65% to 70% occurring only once. Input material: tumor-adjacent normal liver tissue. The receptors come from a man aged 40-49 years with primary liver carcinoma and hepatitis B virus infection. CDR3s leave out the opening cysteine and the closing phenylalanine or tryptophan. The order of the fields is V gene, CDR3 protein.

TRBV29-1	SVWGLAFYNEQF
TRBV11-2	ASSYSGQNERY
TRBV11-2	ANSPPTSGNTDTQY
TRBV28	ASNSRNSYNEQF
TRBV5-6	ASSLETPVAHEQY
TRBV11-2	AGSDSGNSYNEQF
TRBV6-6	ISSGQADTEAF
TRBV30	AWRELGETQY
TRBV2	ASSNGPPTDTQY
TRBV11-2	ASKTSPLRNERL
TRBV6-2/TRBV6-3	ASCLPPGEQSGANVLI
TRBV7-3	ASSSDPNTGELF
TRBV7-8	ASSLVRNTEAF
TRBV5-1	ASRSDTGNTIY
TRBV11-2	ASSLSYGLAGGRSSYNEQF
TRBV29-1	SFSTSYEQY
TRBV11-2	ATSSMQGASTEAF
TRBV11-2	ASSLELVVNYNEQF
TRBV7-8	ASSSNNRASGNQPQH
TRBV4-2	ASSQLKEGTEAF
TRBV7-8	ASRLASGSYNEQF
TRBV5-4	ASSLDGYNEQF
TRBV11-2	TSSLTSVYNEQF
TRBV5-6	ASSLGQGGTNQPQH
TRBV7-9	ASSSRLFTDTQY
TRBV11-2	ASSLVGNEQF
TRBV28	AGSSFSSYEQY